This section outlines one TCR beta chain sequence together with its context. Its cognate antigen is unknown. A much larger clonotype is one base distant, so this may be a read error. This specimen includes other DNA sequences encoding the same CDR3. Per the germline V gene, CDR1 is SEHNR and CDR2 is FQNEAQ (reference sequence). The J segment lost 0 bases and the V segment lost 7 bases, leaving 6 bases of the junction unmatched. The CDR3 has 15 amino acids. Only in-frame clones appear in the TCRdb table, and some are missing; sequencing was by immunoSEQ multiplex PCR. There are 150,000 or so clones in the sample; 75% to 90% occur only once, and roughly 4.5% lies in the top ten. The data derive from a study of T cell responses to AZD1222 COVID-19 vaccine. Study-wide findings and caveats: A mostly white British donor set with more females was recruited, and clonal diversity was possibly underestimated. Elevations in Spike-specific TCR breadth and depth followed administration of two AZD1222 doses. At 160-218 and 743-854, vaccine-associated CD4 TCRs were dominant, and they spanned spike. Only a handful of individuals given AZD1222 were seropositive at baseline.

This receptor was taken from an adult in good health. The specimen was peripheral blood, collected on day 0 of MenACWY control vaccination. The chain employs TRBV7-9 and TRBJ2-1, with TRBD2 matching 7 bases. The CDR3 DNA reads as TGTGCCAGCAAGAGGACGGGGGGCTCCTACAATGAGCAGTTCTTC. This translates into CASKRTGGSYNEQFF.